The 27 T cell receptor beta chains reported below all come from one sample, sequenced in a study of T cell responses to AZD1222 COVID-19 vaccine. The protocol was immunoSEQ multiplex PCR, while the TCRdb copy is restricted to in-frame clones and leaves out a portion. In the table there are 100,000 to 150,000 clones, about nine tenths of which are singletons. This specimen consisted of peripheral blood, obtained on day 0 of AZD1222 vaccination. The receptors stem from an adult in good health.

CDR3 loop: CATNLQGNEQFF. The DNA for the CDR3 is TGTGCCACCAATTTACAGGGGAATGAGCAGTTCTTC. The genes are TRBV2 and TRBJ2-1, with TRBD1 matching over 7 bases. CDR1 is SNHLY and CDR2 is FYNNEI in the germline V gene. This CDR3 has 12 amino acids. The V gene end was trimmed by 10 bases and the J gene end by 7 bases; junction bases not matched to a gene: 7.

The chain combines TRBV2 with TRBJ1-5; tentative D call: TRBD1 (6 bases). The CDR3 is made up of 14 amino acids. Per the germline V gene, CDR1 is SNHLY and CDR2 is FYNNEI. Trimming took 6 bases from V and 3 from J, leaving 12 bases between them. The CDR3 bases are TGTGCCAGCAGCCCGACAGGATCCAATCAGCCCCAGCATTTT. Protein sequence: CASSPTGSNQPQHF.

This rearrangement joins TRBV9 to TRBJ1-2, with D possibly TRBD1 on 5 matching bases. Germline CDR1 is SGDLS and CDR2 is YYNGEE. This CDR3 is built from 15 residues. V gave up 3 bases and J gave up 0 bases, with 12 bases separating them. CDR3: CASSARDGTNYGYTF. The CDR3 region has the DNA TGTGCCAGCAGCGCCCGGGACGGGACTAACTATGGCTACACCTTC.

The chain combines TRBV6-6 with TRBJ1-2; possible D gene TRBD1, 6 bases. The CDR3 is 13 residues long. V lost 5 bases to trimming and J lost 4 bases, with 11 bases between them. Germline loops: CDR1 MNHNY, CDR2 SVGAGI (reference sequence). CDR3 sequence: CASSPQGGYGYTF. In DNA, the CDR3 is TGTGCCAGCAGTCCACAGGGTGGCTATGGCTACACCTTC.

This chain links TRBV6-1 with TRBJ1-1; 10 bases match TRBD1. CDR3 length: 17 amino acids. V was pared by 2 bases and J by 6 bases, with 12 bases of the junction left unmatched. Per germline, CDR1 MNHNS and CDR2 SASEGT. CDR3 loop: CASSERDRGSGWAEAFF. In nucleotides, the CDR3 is TGTGCCAGCAGTGAAAGGGACAGGGGTTCGGGGTGGGCTGAAGCTTTCTTT.

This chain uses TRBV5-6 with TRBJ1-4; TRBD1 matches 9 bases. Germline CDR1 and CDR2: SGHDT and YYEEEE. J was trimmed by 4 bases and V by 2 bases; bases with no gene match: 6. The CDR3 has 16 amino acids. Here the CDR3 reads CASSLGTGMFNEKLFF. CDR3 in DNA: TGTGCCAGCAGCTTAGGGACAGGGATGTTTAATGAAAAACTGTTTTTT.

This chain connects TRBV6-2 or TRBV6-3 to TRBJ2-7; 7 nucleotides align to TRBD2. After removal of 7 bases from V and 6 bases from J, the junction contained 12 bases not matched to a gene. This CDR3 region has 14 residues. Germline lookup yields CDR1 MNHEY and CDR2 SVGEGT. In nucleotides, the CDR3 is TGTGCCAGCACCCCGCGGGAGCGGAGGGGCGAGCAGTACTTC. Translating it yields CASTPRERRGEQYF.

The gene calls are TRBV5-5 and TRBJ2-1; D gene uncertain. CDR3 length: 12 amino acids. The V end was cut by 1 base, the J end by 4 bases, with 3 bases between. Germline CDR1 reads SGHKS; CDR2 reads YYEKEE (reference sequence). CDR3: CASSLYYNEQFF. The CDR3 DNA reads TGTGCCAGCAGCTTGTATTACAATGAGCAGTTCTTC.

The CDR3: CASSLGPGTQYF. The CDR3 coding sequence is TGTGCCAGCAGCCTCGGGCCGGGGACCCAGTACTTC. The J gene is TRBJ2-5, the V gene TRBV7-3; no clear D gene. The CDR3 loop spans 12 amino acids. Per the germline V gene, CDR1 is SGHTA and CDR2 is FQGTGA. V lost 5 bases, J lost 7 bases, and 11 bases lay in between.

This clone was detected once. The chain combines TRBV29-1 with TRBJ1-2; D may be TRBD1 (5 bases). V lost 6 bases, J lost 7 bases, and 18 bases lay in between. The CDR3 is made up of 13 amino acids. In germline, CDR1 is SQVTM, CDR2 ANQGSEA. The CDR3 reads CSVSRPHGGGYTF. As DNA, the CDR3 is TGCAGCGTCTCCCGACCCCACGGGGGTGGCTACACCTTC.

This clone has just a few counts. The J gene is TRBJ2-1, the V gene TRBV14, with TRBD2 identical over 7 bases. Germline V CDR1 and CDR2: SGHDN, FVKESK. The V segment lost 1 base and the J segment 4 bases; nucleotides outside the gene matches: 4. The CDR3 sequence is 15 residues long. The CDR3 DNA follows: TGTGCCAGCAGCCAAGGGCGGCGGGGGTACAATGAGCAGTTCTTC. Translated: CASSQGRRGYNEQFF.

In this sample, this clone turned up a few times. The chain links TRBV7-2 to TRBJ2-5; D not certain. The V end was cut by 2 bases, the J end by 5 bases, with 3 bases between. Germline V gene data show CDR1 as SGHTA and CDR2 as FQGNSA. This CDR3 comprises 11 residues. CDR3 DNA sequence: TGTGCCAGCAGCTTATCTGAGACCCAGTACTTC. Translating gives CASSLSETQYF.

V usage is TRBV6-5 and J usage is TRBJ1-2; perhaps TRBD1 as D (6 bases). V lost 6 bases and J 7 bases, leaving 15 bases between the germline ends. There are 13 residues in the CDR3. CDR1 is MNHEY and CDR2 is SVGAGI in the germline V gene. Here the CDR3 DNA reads TGTGCCAGCAGGCCCTCTGAGGGGGTTGGCTACACCTTC. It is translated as CASRPSEGVGYTF.

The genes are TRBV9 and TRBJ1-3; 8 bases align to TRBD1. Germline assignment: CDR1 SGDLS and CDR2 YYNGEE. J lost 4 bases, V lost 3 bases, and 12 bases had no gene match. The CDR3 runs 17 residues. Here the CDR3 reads CASSEELGTGVGNTIYF. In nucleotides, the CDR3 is TGTGCCAGCAGCGAGGAGTTAGGGACAGGTGTAGGAAACACCATATATTTT.

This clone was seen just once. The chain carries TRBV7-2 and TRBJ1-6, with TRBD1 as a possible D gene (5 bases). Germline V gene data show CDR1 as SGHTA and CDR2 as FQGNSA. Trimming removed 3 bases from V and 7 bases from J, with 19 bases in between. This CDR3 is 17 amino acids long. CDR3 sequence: CASSFPRRDVQNSPLHF. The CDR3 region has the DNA TGTGCCAGCAGCTTTCCTCGACGGGACGTCCAAAATTCACCCCTCCACTTT.

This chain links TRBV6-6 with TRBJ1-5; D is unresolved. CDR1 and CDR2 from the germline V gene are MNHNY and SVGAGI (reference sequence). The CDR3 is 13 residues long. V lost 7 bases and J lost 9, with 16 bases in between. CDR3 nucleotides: TGTGCCAGCACGGCCAGCCTAGAGAGGCCCCAGCATTTT. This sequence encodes CASTASLERPQHF.

The CDR3 nucleotides are TGTGCCAGCAGCTTGACAGGGAGGTCCTACGAGCAGTACTTC. Protein product: CASSLTGRSYEQYF. This chain connects TRBV5-4 to TRBJ2-7; the D gene could be TRBD1 or TRBD2 (6 bases each). Germline values: CDR1 SGHNT, CDR2 YYREEE (reference sequence). The CDR3 runs 14 residues. Trimming took off 1 base at V and 1 base at J, with 9 bases between the two ends.

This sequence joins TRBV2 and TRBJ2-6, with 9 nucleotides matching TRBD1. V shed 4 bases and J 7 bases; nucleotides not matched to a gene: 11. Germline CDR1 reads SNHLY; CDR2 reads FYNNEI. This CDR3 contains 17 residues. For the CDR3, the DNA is TGTGCCAGCAGTGGCACAGGGGGCACTTGGGTCGCCAACGTCCTGACTTTC. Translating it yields CASSGTGGTWVANVLTF.

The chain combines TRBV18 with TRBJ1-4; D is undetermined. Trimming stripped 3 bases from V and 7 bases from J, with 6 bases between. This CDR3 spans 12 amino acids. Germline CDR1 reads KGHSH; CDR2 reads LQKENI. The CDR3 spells CASSPGLEKLFF. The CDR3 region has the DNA TGTGCCAGCTCACCTGGACTTGAAAAACTGTTTTTT. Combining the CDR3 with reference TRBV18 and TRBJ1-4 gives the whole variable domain NAGVMQNPRHLVRRRGQEARLRCSPMKGHSHVYWYRQLPEEGLKFMVYLQKENIIDESGMPKERFSAEFPKEGPSILRIQQVVRGDSAAYFCASSPGLEKLFFGSGTQLSVL.

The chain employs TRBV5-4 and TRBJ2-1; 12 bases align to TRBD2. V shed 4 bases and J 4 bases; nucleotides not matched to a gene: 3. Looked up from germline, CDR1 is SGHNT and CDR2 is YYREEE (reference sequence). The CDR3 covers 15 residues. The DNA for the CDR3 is TGTGCCAGCAGCCCTAGCGGGGGGGATTACAATGAGCAGTTCTTC. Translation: CASSPSGGDYNEQFF.

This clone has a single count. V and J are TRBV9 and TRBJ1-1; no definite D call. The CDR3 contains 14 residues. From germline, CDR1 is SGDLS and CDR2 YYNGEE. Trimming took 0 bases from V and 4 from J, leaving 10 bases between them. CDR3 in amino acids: CASSVVSKTTEAFF. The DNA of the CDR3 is TGTGCCAGCAGCGTAGTCTCCAAGACCACTGAAGCTTTCTTT.

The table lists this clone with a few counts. CDR3 residues: CASSGLGGYNQPQHF. The CDR3 bases are TGTGCCAGCAGCGGACTTGGTGGCTACAATCAGCCCCAGCATTTT. The chain is built from TRBV4-2 and TRBJ1-5; D is unresolved. Per the germline V gene, CDR1 is LGHNA and CDR2 is YNFKEQ. Trimming left V 5 bases short and J 3 bases short, with 14 bases between. The CDR3 extends over 15 amino acids.

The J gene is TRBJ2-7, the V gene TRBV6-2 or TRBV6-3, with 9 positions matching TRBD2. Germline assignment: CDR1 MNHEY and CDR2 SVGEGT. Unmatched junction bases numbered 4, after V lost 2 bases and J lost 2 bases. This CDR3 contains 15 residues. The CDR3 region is CASSYALAGTYEQYF. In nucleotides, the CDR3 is TGTGCCAGCAGTTACGCCCTAGCGGGGACCTACGAGCAGTACTTC.

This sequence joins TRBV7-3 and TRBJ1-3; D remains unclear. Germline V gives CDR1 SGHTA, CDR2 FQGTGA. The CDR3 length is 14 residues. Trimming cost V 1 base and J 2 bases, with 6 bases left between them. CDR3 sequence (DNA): TGTGCCAGCAGCTTAAGTGCTACTGGAAACACCATATATTTT. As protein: CASSLSATGNTIYF.

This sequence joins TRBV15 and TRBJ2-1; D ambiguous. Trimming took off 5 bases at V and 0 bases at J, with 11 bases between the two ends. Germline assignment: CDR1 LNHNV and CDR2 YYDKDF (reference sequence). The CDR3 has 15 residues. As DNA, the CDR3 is TGTGCCACCAGCCCTCGAGCGAGCTCCTACAATGAGCAGTTCTTC. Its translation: CATSPRASSYNEQFF.

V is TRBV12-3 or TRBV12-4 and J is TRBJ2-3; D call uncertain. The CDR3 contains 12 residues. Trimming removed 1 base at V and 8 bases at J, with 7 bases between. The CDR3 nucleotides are TGTGCCAGCAGTTTAGTGTCTTTTACGCAGTATTTT. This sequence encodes CASSLVSFTQYF.

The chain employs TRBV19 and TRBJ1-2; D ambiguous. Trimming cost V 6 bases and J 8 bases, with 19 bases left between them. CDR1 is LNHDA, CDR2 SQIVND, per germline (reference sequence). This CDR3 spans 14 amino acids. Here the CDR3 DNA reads TGTGCCAGTAGGAAATTAGACCAAACGGGAGGCTACACCTTC. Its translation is CASRKLDQTGGYTF.